This T cell receptor (beta chain) emerged from a study of identical twins (dated by TCRdb to the mid-2010s). Notes on the research overall: The study deep-sequenced TCR alpha and beta repertoires from monozygotic twins, unrelated adults of various ages and cord blood to test whether fetal clonotypes persist. Replicate twin experiments were performed at different times using different library preparation protocols to rule out contamination.

Note on this clonotype: What this receptor recognizes is not known. The sample holds no much larger clone one base away, and base qualities are not on file.

General study outcomes and caveats: Out-of-frame TCR alpha sharing in monozygotic twins was systematically underestimated by recombination models, whereas sharing between unrelated individuals was in agreement with the recombination models. Out-of-frame TCR alpha sequences shared between twins showed an excess of low generation-probability sequences compared with coincidental sharing between unrelated individuals. Fewer insertions were carried by abundant cord blood beta clonotypes; a weaker similar trend was observed in young adult naive repertoires, while no such trend was observed in memory repertoires. Excess twin sharing in beta out-of-frame sequences was weaker because fewer shared sequences lowered the signal-to-noise ratio. Conclusions relied on cross-sectional statistical analysis, since the same donors could not be followed over many years. Invariant T cells such as MAIT and iNKT could partly confound zero-insertion analyses, although diverse VJ usage argued against such confounding for most clonotypes.

Every donor was a healthy Caucasian. Three pairs of female monozygotic twins, all aged roughly 18 to 29 years, made up the twin cohort. Positive isolation kits from Invitrogen were used to isolate the CD4+ and CD8+ T cell populations. The CDR3 covers 14 residues, taking in both the cysteine and the phenylalanine. Of all the DNA, just the CDR3 is kept, 42 bases in frame from base 1. The germline V gene encodes CDR1 KGHDR and CDR2 SFDVKD. The junction carries 16 bases between V and J, which are trimmed by 4 bases and 10 bases respectively. The library was built by means of 5' RACE. Sequenced on an Illumina HiSeq 2000. Template switching added a universal primer binding site, and the final cDNA carried a unique molecular identifier that allowed TCR cDNA molecules to be counted accurately. First-strand cDNA for TCR alpha and beta chains was synthesized from specific primers in the conserved constant-segment region. To control for contamination, each cDNA library was double barcoded with a SMART-Mk sample barcode plus Illumina barcodes. Two successive PCR steps introduced TruSeq adapter sequences along with Illumina sample barcodes. The Illumina HiSeq platform was used with custom primers to sequence TCR alpha and beta cDNA libraries. As for how the authors treated the data: Unique molecular identifiers were extracted from raw reads with MiGEC, and CDR3 positions were determined with MiXCR. Recombination models were inferred per individual with the repgenHMM and IGoR tools using an EM algorithm. Shared clonotype analysis was performed with the tcR package in R, normalizing sharing by the product of cloneset sizes. Out-of-frame nonproductive sequences were analyzed to study raw recombination free of thymic and clonal selection effects. TCRdb reprocessed the public reads (quality trimming at Q25 with fastp, clone calling with MiXCR) and kept in-frame beta chains. Rows are combined by CDR3 protein, so each entry shows the most common genes and DNA. These V and J calls derive from TCRdb rather than the authors' analysis. The sample profile shows about 460,000 distinct CDR3 sequences; 12% to 15% of them were found once. Around 0.48% of the sample is taken by the ten largest.

The same sample was also studied in work on yellow fever vaccine responses in identical twins. As the second publication notes: According to the authors, in identical twins the way T cells responded to vaccination appeared partly convergent and partly personalized. Focusing on identical twins, the study followed the T cell clones that responded to the vaccine, and did so with precision.

What was sequenced was CD4+ T cells sorted from blood. The chain links TRBV24-1 with TRBJ2-1; a weak D assignment points to TRBD2 (5 bases agree). The receptor was derived from a woman under 30 in good health. The bases are TGTGCCACCAGTGAAGTATCGGGGTTTGGGGAGCAGTTCTTC. Its product reads: CATSEVSGFGEQFF.